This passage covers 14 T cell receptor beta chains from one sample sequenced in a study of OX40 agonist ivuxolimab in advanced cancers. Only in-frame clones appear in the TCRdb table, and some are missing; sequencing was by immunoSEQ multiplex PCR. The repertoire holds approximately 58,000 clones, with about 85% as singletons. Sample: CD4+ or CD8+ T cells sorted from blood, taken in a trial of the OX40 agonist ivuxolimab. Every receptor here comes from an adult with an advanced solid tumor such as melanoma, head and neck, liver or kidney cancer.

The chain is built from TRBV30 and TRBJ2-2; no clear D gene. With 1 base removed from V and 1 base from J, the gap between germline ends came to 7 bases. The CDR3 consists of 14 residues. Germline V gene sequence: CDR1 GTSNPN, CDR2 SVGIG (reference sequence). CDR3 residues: CAWSGRRNTGELFF. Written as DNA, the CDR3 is TGTGCCTGGAGTGGACGAAGGAACACCGGGGAGCTGTTTTTT.

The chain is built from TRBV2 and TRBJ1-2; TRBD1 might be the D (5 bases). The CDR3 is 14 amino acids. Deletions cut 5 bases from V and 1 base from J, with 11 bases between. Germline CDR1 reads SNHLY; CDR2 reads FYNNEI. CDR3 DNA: TGTGCCAGCAGTCCAGGGAGGGTTAACTATGGCTACACCTTC. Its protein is CASSPGRVNYGYTF.

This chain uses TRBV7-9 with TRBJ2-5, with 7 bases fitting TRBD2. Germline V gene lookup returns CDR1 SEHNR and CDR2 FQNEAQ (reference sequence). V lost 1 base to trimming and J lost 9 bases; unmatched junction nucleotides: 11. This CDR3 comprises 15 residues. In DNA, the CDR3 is TGTGCCAGCAGCTTAGGTGGGACTACCACGGGGGCCCAGTACTTC. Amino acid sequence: CASSLGGTTTGAQYF.

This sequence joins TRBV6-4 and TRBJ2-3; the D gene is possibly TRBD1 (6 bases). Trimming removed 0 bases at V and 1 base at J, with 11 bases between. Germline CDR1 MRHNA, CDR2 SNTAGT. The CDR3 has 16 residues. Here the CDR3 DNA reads TGTGCCAGCAGTGACTCGGTGGGGGCCGGCACAGATACGCAGTATTTT. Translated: CASSDSVGAGTDTQYF.

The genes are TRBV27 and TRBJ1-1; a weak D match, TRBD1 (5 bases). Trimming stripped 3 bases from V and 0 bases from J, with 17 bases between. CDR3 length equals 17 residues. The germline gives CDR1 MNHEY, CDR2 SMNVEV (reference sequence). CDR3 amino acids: CASSFRRTPTMNTEAFF. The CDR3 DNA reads TGTGCCAGCAGTTTTAGAAGGACACCTACAATGAACACTGAAGCTTTCTTT.

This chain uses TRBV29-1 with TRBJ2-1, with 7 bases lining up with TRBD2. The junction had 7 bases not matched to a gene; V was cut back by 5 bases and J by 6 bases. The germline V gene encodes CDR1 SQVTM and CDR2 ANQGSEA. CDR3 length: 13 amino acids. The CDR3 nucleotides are TGCAGCGTTTCCGGCGGGAGTCTCAATGAGCAGTTCTTC. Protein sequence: CSVSGGSLNEQFF.

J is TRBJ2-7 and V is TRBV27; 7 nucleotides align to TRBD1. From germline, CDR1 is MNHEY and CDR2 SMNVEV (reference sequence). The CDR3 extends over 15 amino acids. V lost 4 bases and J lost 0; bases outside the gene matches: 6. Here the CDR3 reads CASSSQGQISYEQYF. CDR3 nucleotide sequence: TGTGCCAGCAGTTCCCAGGGACAGATCTCCTACGAGCAGTACTTC.

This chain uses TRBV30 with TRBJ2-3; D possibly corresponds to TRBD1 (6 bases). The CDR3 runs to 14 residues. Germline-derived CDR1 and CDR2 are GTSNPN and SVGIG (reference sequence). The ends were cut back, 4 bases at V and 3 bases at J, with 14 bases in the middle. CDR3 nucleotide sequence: TGTGCCTGGAACCATCAGGGGAGTACAGATACGCAGTATTTT. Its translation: CAWNHQGSTDTQYF.

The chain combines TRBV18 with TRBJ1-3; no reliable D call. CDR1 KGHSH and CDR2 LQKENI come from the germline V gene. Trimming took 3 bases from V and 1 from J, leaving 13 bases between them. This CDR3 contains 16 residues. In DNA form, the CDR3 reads TGTGCCAGCTCACCCGCTTTTGAGGCTTCTGGAAACACCATATATTTT. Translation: CASSPAFEASGNTIYF.

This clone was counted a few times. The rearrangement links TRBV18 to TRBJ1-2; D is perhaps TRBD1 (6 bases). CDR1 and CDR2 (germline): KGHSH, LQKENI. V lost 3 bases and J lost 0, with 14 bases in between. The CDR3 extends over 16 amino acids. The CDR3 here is CASSPPARGANYGYTF. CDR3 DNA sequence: TGTGCCAGCTCACCCCCCGCCAGGGGAGCTAACTATGGCTACACCTTC.

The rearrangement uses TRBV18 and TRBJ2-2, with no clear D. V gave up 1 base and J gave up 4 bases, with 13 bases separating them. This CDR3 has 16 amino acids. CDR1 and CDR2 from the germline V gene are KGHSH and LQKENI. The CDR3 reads CASSPLFSGFTGELFF. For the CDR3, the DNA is TGTGCCAGCTCACCACTATTCTCCGGGTTCACCGGGGAGCTGTTTTTT.

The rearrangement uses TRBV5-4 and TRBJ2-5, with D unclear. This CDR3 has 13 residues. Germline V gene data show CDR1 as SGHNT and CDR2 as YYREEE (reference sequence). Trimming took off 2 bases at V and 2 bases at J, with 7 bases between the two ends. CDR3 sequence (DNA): TGTGCCAGCAGCTTCTCCAGTCAAGAGACCCAGTACTTC. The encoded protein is CASSFSSQETQYF.

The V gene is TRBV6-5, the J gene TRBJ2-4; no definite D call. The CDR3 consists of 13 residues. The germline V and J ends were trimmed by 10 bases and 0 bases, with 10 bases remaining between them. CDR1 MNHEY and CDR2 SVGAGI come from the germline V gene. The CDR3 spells CATSLLAKNIQYF. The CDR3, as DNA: TGTGCCACGTCCCTACTAGCCAAAAACATTCAGTACTTC.

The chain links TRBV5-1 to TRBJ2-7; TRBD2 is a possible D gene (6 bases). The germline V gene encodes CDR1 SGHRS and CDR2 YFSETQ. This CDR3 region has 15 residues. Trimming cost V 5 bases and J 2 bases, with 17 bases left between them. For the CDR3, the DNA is TGCGCCAGCAGGGCGGCGGGCGGGAACCCCTACGAGCAGTACTTC. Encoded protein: CASRAAGGNPYEQYF. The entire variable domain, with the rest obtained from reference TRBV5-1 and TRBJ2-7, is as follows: KAGVTQTPRYLIKTRGQQVTLSCSPISGHRSVSWYQQTPGQGLQFLFEYFSETQRNKGNFPGRFSGRQFSNSRSEMNVSTLELGDSALYLCASRAAGGNPYEQYFGPGTRLTVT.